The TCR beta chain described here comes from a study of PD-1 blockade in classical Hodgkin lymphoma (TCRdb year 2020). Regarding the study in general: Nivolumab dosing was 3 mg/kg intravenously every 2 weeks, continuing until either disease progression or unacceptable toxicity. The study used CyTOF and TCR beta sequencing to define a peripheral blood immune signature of response to PD-1 blockade in classical Hodgkin lymphoma. Study-wide findings and limitations: Diversity was lower in patients who began nivolumab less than 1 year after ASCT, so these patients were left out of later analyses to avoid confounding by immune reconstitution. Baseline diversity similar to that of newly diagnosed patients was observed in trial patients achieving complete response, whereas significantly lower diversity was observed in partial responders and progressors. The study was limited to a single clinical trial cohort, and causes of repertoire differences, possibly disease activity or prior therapy, remained undefined. CD4+ but not CD8+ TCR diversity rose significantly by C4D1 (p=0.0027 vs p=0.16), most apparent in complete responders (p=0.02). Baseline TCR diversity was reported to be lower in newly diagnosed patients than in healthy donors, and even lower in relapsed/refractory patients.

In regard to this clone: Its antigen is currently not known. Base qualities are not recorded, but no much larger clone differs from it by a single base.

According to the germline V gene, CDR1 reads SGHRS and CDR2 reads YFSETQ. The germline V end is reduced by 4 bases and the J end by 10 bases; junction bases left unmatched: 5. Including cysteine and phenylalanine, the CDR3 has 12 amino acids. Just CDR3 DNA is preserved here, 36 bases in frame from base 1. The time point label of this sample denotes: cycle 4 day 1 (C4D1), after more than five weeks of nivolumab. Every trial patient had relapsed following autologous stem cell transplantation, and prior brentuximab vedotin exposure was what differed among cohorts A, B and C. The trial cohort was composed of some 57 patients with relapsed/refractory classical Hodgkin lymphoma, for whom complete response, partial response or progressive disease was recorded as best overall response. Trial patients were treated with single-agent nivolumab in the multi-cohort phase II CheckMate 205 trial. Best overall response was determined by an independent review committee according to the 2007 International Working Group response criteria. Trial PBMCs were obtained immediately prior to nivolumab initiation (C1D1) and on therapy at cycle 2 day 1 and cycle 4 day 1. Peripheral blood was collected in 8 mL Vacutainer Cell Preparation Tubes, from which PBMCs were isolated by centrifugation and then cryopreserved.

The Qiagen DNeasy kit was used to extract genomic DNA both from unsorted PBMCs and from the negatively selected CD4+ and CD8+ fractions. TCR beta CDR3 regions were subjected to amplification by immunoSEQ multiplex PCR with primers that anneal to V and J segments. A synthetic immune receptor repertoire was used to minimize amplification bias, and any residual bias was removed computationally once sequencing was done. The paper's data handling went like this. Repertoire diversity was quantified as the Shannon entropy index using custom Python scripts. Unsorted, CD4+ and CD8+ repertoires were analyzed separately, except for combined analyses in which CD4+ and CD8+ sequences were merged in silico. Clonal expansion was defined as a frequency increase of at least 2-fold after treatment compared with C1D1, and clones undetected at baseline were assigned a pseudocount of 0.5. Singleton clones were defined as clones with 0 or 1 copy at C1D1, and non-singleton clones were defined as clones with 2 or more copies. Clones expanded in unsorted samples were assigned a CD4+, CD8+ or unknown annotation through matching of protein sequences in sorted samples from the same patient. Diversity changes from C1D1 to C4D1 were tested in paired samples using Wilcoxon tests. Held by TCRdb, this immuneACCESS table contains in-frame sequences only and omits some clones. Under half of the omission traces to an unresolved V gene where checked; the cause of the rest is unknown. The V and J calls and clone size were taken over from that table, and D and trimming were inferred from the DNA. This sample is represented by roughly 56,000 clones; roughly nine tenths of them were singletons. The ten largest clonotypes hold about 8.3% of the sample.

The chain employs TRBV5-1 and TRBJ2-1, and 7 junction bases match TRBD1. The receptor was derived from a human donor with classical Hodgkin lymphoma. Sequenced here: peripheral blood mononuclear cells (PBMCs), sampled before the fourth cycle of nivolumab. The sequenced DNA: TGCGCCAGCAGCCCGACAGGGATAGAGCAGTTCTTC. Translation gives CASSPTGIEQFF.